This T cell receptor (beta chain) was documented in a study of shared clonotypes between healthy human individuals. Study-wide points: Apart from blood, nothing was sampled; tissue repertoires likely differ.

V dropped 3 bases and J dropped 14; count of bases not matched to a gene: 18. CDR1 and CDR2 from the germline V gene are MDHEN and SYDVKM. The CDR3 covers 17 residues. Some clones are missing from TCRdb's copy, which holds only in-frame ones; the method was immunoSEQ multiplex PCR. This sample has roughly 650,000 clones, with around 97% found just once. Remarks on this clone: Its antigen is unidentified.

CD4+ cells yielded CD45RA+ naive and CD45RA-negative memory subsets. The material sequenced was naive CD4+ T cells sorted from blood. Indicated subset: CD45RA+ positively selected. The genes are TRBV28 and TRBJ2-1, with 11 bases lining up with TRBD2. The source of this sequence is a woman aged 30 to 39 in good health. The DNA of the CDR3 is TGTGCCAGCAGTTTGGGACCCACTAGCGGGAGAAAGGAAGGGGAGTTCTTC. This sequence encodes CASSLGPTSGRKEGEFF. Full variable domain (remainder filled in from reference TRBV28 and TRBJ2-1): DVKVTQSSRYLVKRTGEKVFLECVQDMDHENMFWYRQDPGLGLRLIYFSYDVKMKEKGDIPEGYSVSREKKERFSLILESASTNQTSMYLCASSLGPTSGRKEGEFFGPGTRLTVL.